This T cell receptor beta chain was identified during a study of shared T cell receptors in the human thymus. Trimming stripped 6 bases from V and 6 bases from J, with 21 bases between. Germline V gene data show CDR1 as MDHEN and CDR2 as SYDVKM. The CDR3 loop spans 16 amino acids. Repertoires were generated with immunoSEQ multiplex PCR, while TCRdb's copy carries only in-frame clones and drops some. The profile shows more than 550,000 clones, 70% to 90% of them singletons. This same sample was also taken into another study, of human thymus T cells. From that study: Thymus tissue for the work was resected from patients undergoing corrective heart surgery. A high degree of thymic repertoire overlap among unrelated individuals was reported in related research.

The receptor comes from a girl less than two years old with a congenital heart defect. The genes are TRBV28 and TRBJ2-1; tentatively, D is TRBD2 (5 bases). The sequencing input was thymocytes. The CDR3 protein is CASSYPGRGLSNEQFF. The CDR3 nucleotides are TGTGCCAGCAGCTACCCCGGGCGTGGACTTTCCAATGAGCAGTTCTTC.